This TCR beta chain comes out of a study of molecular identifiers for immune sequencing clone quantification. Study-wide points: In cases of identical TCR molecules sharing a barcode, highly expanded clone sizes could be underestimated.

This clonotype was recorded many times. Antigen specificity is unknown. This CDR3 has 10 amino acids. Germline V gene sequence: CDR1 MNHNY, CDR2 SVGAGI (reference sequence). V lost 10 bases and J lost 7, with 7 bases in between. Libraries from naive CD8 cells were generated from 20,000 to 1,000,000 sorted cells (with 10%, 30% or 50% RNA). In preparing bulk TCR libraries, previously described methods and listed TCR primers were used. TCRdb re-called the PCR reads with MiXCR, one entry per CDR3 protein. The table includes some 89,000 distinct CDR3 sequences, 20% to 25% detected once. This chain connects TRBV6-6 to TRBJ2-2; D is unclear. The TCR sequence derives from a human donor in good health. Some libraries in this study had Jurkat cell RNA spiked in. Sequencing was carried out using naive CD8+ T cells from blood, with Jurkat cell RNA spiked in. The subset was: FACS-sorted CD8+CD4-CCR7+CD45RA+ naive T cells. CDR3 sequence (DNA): TGTGCCACCGTGAGCGGGGAGCTGTTTTTT. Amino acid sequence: CATVSGELFF.